Following are 32 T cell receptor beta chains from one sample sequenced in a study of blood T cell repertoires in COVID-19. Clones were read by immunoSEQ multiplex PCR, and TCRdb kept only the in-frame ones, dropping some. The sample has 320,000 or so clones, over 70% seen once. Specimen: PBMCs or T cells enriched from blood (not recorded which). The receptor source for this set is a man aged 30-40 years who had recovered from COVID-19.

The chain is built from TRBV29-1 and TRBJ2-2; D may be TRBD1 (6 bases). The V end lost 7 bases, the J end lost 2 bases, and 14 bases lay between the germline ends. The CDR3 is made up of 14 amino acids. The germline V gene encodes CDR1 SQVTM and CDR2 ANQGSEA. The CDR3: CSATGTRNTGELFF. DNA of the CDR3: TGCAGCGCGACCGGGACACGAAACACCGGGGAGCTGTTTTTT.

V is TRBV11-2 and J is TRBJ2-7; the match to TRBD1 covers 10 bases. This CDR3 has 14 amino acids. Trimming at V came to 5 bases and at J to 3 bases, leaving 4 bases not matched to a gene. Per germline, CDR1 SGHAT and CDR2 FQNNGV. The CDR3 region has the DNA TGTGCCAGCAGCCCGCGGACAGGGGGCTACGAGCAGTACTTC. This encodes CASSPRTGGYEQYF.

In the case of this clone: Different DNA sequences within this sample yield the same CDR3. The CDR3 DNA reads TGTGCCAGCAGCTTAGGACAGGGGAATTCACCCCTCCACTTT. Its protein is CASSLGQGNSPLHF. The chain has TRBV13 and TRBJ1-6; 7 bases line up with TRBD1. Germline-derived CDR1 and CDR2 are PRHDT and FYEKMQ (reference sequence). J was trimmed by 7 bases and V by 0 bases; bases with no gene match: 0. This CDR3 has 14 amino acids.

This chain uses TRBV19 with TRBJ1-6; TRBD1 agrees at 10 bases. V lost 4 bases to trimming and J lost 8 bases; unmatched junction nucleotides: 8. The CDR3 runs to 16 residues. Germline CDR1 and CDR2: LNHDA and SQIVND (reference sequence). The CDR3 coding sequence is TGTGCCAGTAGTACACTCCGGGACAGGGGCGATTCACCCCTCCACTTT. Encoded protein: CASSTLRDRGDSPLHF.

The V gene is TRBV5-1, the J gene TRBJ1-6; D remains ambiguous. The CDR3 length is 15 residues. Germline V lookup: CDR1 SGHRS, CDR2 YFSETQ. Trimming stripped 0 bases from V and 4 bases from J, with 8 bases between. CDR3 loop: CASSLGPGYNSPLHF. In DNA form, the CDR3 reads TGCGCCAGCAGCTTGGGTCCAGGATATAATTCACCCCTCCACTTT.

CDR3 nucleotide sequence: TGTGCCAGCAGCGTACTAGCGGGGTCGGCAGATACGCAGTATTTT. Translation gives CASSVLAGSADTQYF. This sequence joins TRBV9 and TRBJ2-3, with 9 bases lining up with TRBD2. CDR1 is SGDLS, CDR2 YYNGEE, per germline. This CDR3 comprises 15 residues. After removal of 1 base from V and 4 bases from J, the junction contained 4 bases not matched to a gene. The entire variable domain, with the rest obtained from reference TRBV9 and TRBJ2-3, is as follows: DSGVTQTPKHLITATGQRVTLRCSPRSGDLSVYWYQQSLDQGLQFLIQYYNGEERAKGNILERFSAQQFPDLHSELNLSSLELGDSALYFCASSVLAGSADTQYFGPGTRLTVL.

In regard to this clone: The sample holds other DNA sequences that translate to the same CDR3. The chain couples TRBV28 to TRBJ2-7, with a weak D call TRBD1 (5 bases). Germline assignment: CDR1 MDHEN and CDR2 SYDVKM. The CDR3 spans 13 residues. V was clipped by 2 bases and J by 2 bases, with 7 bases between them. The CDR3 DNA reads as TGTGCCAGCAGTTTAACAGGAGCCTACGAGCAGTACTTC. It translates to CASSLTGAYEQYF. The full variable domain, in which reference TRBV28 and TRBJ2-7 provide the parts outside the CDR3, is DVKVTQSSRYLVKRTGEKVFLECVQDMDHENMFWYRQDPGLGLRLIYFSYDVKMKEKGDIPEGYSVSREKKERFSLILESASTNQTSMYLCASSLTGAYEQYFGPGTRLTVT.

This clone has a single count. The chain has TRBV19 and TRBJ1-5, with TRBD1 matching 8 bases. CDR3 length: 16 amino acids. Per the germline V gene, CDR1 is LNHDA and CDR2 is SQIVND (reference sequence). V lost 10 bases and J lost 2; bases outside the gene matches: 13. In nucleotides, the CDR3 is TGTGCCACCACCTGGTCAGGGGGCGTTGGCAATCAGCCCCAGCATTTT. The encoded protein is CATTWSGGVGNQPQHF.

The gene calls are TRBV21-1 and TRBJ2-7; TRBD1 is the table's D call and was not checked against the DNA. TRBV21-1 is listed as a pseudogene. The CDR3 covers 13 residues. Written as DNA, the CDR3 is TGTGCCAGCAGCTTTAGGGGGAGCTACGAGCAGTACTTC. Translation gives CASSFRGSYEQYF.

The chain employs TRBV5-1 and TRBJ2-2, with D tentatively TRBD1 (5 bases). CDR1 and CDR2 from the germline V gene are SGHRS and YFSETQ. Trimming took off 6 bases at V and 0 bases at J, with 9 bases between the two ends. The CDR3 covers 14 residues. CDR3 sequence (DNA): TGCGCCAGCAAGGAGACAGCGAACACCGGGGAGCTGTTTTTT. The encoded protein is CASKETANTGELFF.

The chain combines TRBV5-1 with TRBJ2-7; D is ambiguous. V dropped 0 bases and J dropped 2 bases, with 9 bases sitting between them. The CDR3 consists of 14 residues. The V gene's germline CDR1 is SGHRS and CDR2 YFSETQ. CDR3 protein: CASSLAPPAYEQYF. The CDR3, as DNA: TGCGCCAGCAGCTTGGCCCCCCCCGCCTACGAGCAGTACTTC.

The V gene is TRBV28, the J gene TRBJ2-7; 11 nucleotides line up with TRBD1. CDR1 MDHEN and CDR2 SYDVKM come from the germline V gene. V lost 4 bases, J lost 0 bases, and 11 bases stayed unmatched. The CDR3 is 18 residues long. Here the CDR3 reads CASSYSPGTGGVSYEQYF. The DNA of the CDR3 is TGTGCCAGCAGTTACAGTCCCGGGACAGGGGGAGTCTCCTACGAGCAGTACTTC.

CDR3 loop: CASSPGGGADYGYTF. The CDR3 nucleotides read TGTGCCAGCAGCCCGGGGGGGGGCGCCGACTATGGCTACACCTTC. The V gene is TRBV28, the J gene TRBJ1-2; D is perhaps TRBD1 (6 bases). From germline, CDR1 is MDHEN and CDR2 SYDVKM. Trimming took off 6 bases at V and 3 bases at J, with 17 bases between the two ends. CDR3 length equals 15 residues.

Comment on this clone: Within the sample, other DNA sequences also encode this same CDR3. V is TRBV5-1 and J is TRBJ1-1; tentative D call: TRBD1 (6 bases). Deletions cut 2 bases from V and 3 bases from J, with 8 bases between. The germline V gene has CDR1 SGHRS and CDR2 YFSETQ. The CDR3 runs to 13 residues. CDR3 bases: TGCGCCAGCAGCTTAACAGGGTACACTGAAGCTTTCTTT. It is translated as CASSLTGYTEAFF.

The chain joins TRBV11-2 to TRBJ1-1, with 9 bases identical to TRBD1. J was trimmed by 9 bases and V by 5 bases; bases with no gene match: 13. The germline V gene has CDR1 SGHAT and CDR2 FQNNGV. There are 15 residues in the CDR3. CDR3 residues: CASSASYGQGLKAFF. CDR3 sequence (DNA): TGTGCCAGCAGCGCTAGCTATGGACAGGGGCTCAAAGCTTTCTTT.

This clone has a handful of counts. The chain recombines TRBV27 with TRBJ2-7; D uncertain. Germline CDR1 reads MNHEY; CDR2 reads SMNVEV (reference sequence). V gave up 3 bases and J gave up 2 bases, with 14 bases separating them. The CDR3 is 15 amino acids. CDR3 sequence: CASSFSETSPYEQYF. The CDR3 nucleotides are TGTGCCAGCAGTTTCAGCGAAACCTCGCCCTACGAGCAGTACTTC.

This clone was seen only once. The rearrangement joins TRBV28 to TRBJ1-5; D is unresolved. Germline CDR1 is MDHEN and CDR2 is SYDVKM. Trimming removed 2 bases at V and 2 bases at J, with 13 bases between. The CDR3 totals 16 residues. CDR3 sequence reads: CASSLGSGSGNQPQHF. CDR3 sequence (DNA): TGTGCCAGCAGTTTAGGATCGGGGAGCGGCAATCAGCCCCAGCATTTT.

The rearrangement links TRBV9 to TRBJ1-2, with 9 nucleotides matching TRBD1. The V gene's germline CDR1 is SGDLS and CDR2 YYNGEE. The CDR3 contains 15 residues. The J segment lost 3 bases and the V segment lost 0 bases, leaving 3 bases of the junction unmatched. The CDR3 protein is CASSVEGQGDYGYTF. The CDR3 DNA is TGTGCCAGCAGCGTAGAGGGACAGGGAGACTATGGCTACACCTTC.

The V call is TRBV9, the J call TRBJ1-6; no clear D. The CDR3 loop spans 16 amino acids. The V gene lost 0 bases and the J gene lost 0 bases, with 7 bases spanning the gap. Looked up from germline, CDR1 is SGDLS and CDR2 is YYNGEE. CDR3 in amino acids: CASSVDPSSYNSPLHF. The CDR3 DNA reads as TGTGCCAGCAGCGTAGACCCGAGCTCCTATAATTCACCCCTCCACTTT.

CDR3 residues: CASSYYKRRYRSGLRGYTF. The CDR3 DNA is TGTGCCAGCAGCTACTACAAGCGACGCTACAGGAGCGGGTTACGCGGCTACACCTTC. The chain links TRBV12-1 to TRBJ1-2. TRBV12-1 corresponds to a pseudogene. The CDR3 has 19 residues.

V and J are TRBV7-2 and TRBJ2-3, with D perhaps matching TRBD2 (6 bases). This CDR3 has 16 amino acids. V was trimmed by 6 bases and J by 0 bases, leaving 16 bases between them. From germline, CDR1 is SGHTA and CDR2 FQGNSA. CDR3 sequence (DNA): TGTGCCAGCAGGGGGGGTCGCCTTTATAGCACAGATACGCAGTATTTT. Translating gives CASRGGRLYSTDTQYF.

The J gene is TRBJ2-1, the V gene TRBV6-4, with 9 bases that match TRBD1. Trimming cost V 6 bases and J 7 bases; bases outside gene matches: 7. The germline V gene encodes CDR1 MRHNA and CDR2 SNTAGT. CDR3 size: 14 residues. The CDR3 DNA is TGTGCCAGCAGGGAACAGGGGGCTTCAAATGAGCAGTTCTTC. Translated, it gives CASREQGASNEQFF.

The chain uses TRBV7-6 and TRBJ2-7; perhaps TRBD1 as D (6 bases). This CDR3 has 14 amino acids. Trimming removed 4 bases from V and 2 bases from J, with 12 bases in between. Germline V gives CDR1 SGHVS, CDR2 FNYEAQ. The CDR3: CASSSDRFPYEQYF. CDR3 nucleotides: TGTGCCAGCAGCTCTGACAGGTTTCCCTACGAGCAGTACTTC.

The genes are TRBV6-2 or TRBV6-3 and TRBJ1-5; D gene uncertain. V dropped 2 bases and J dropped 3 bases, with 11 bases sitting between them. This CDR3 region has 15 residues. Germline CDR1 MNHEY, CDR2 SVGEGT. The chain's CDR3 is CASSYREPLNQPQHF. CDR3 nucleotide sequence: TGTGCCAGCAGTTACAGGGAGCCCCTCAATCAGCCCCAGCATTTT.

The genes are TRBV4-1 and TRBJ1-4; 7 positions agree with TRBD1. The CDR3 is 16 amino acids. Germline loops: CDR1 MGHRA, CDR2 YSYEKL. The V and J ends lost 4 bases and 0 bases, in that order; junction bases with no gene match: 5. This CDR3 is CASSLGQLTTNEKLFF. For the CDR3, the DNA is TGCGCCAGCAGCCTGGGACAGCTTACAACTAATGAAAAACTGTTTTTT.

V usage is TRBV5-1 and J usage is TRBJ2-1; 9 nucleotides agree with TRBD1. The V segment lost 4 bases and the J segment 8 bases; nucleotides outside the gene matches: 7. CDR3 size: 14 residues. CDR1 SGHRS and CDR2 YFSETQ come from the germline V gene. Written as DNA, the CDR3 is TGCGCCAGCAGCGAGGACAGGGGTGGGGATGAGCAGTTCTTC. It specifies CASSEDRGGDEQFF.

This chain links TRBV6-5 with TRBJ1-3; D perhaps matches TRBD1 (5 bases). CDR1 MNHEY and CDR2 SVGAGI come from the germline V gene. The length of the CDR3 is 14 residues. With 7 bases removed from V and 0 bases from J, the gap between germline ends came to 10 bases. CDR3 sequence: CASTDSYSGNTIYF. In DNA, the CDR3 is TGTGCCAGCACCGACAGTTACTCTGGAAACACCATATATTTT.

This chain links TRBV11-2 with TRBJ1-2; possible D gene TRBD1, 5 bases. The V and J ends lost 1 base and 2 bases respectively, with 8 bases between them. CDR3 length: 14 amino acids. Germline V gives CDR1 SGHAT, CDR2 FQNNGV. CDR3 nucleotide sequence: TGTGCCAGCAGCTTAGCGCGGGGGAACTATGGCTACACCTTC. Its translation is CASSLARGNYGYTF. The variable domain in full, with the rest retrieved from reference TRBV11-2 and TRBJ1-2, is EAGVAQSPRYKIIEKRQSVAFWCNPISGHATLYWYQQILGQGPKLLIQFQNNGVVDDSQLPKDRFSAERLKGVDSTLKIQPAKLEDSAVYLCASSLARGNYGYTFGSGTRLTVV.

This clone has a handful of counts. CDR3 region: CATSRDRDAPLHF. In nucleotides, the CDR3 is TGTGCCACCAGCAGAGACAGGGATGCACCCCTCCACTTT. The rearrangement uses TRBV15 and TRBJ1-6; D perhaps matches TRBD1 (5 bases). V was cut by 0 bases and J by 11 bases, with 8 bases left in between. CDR3 length: 13 amino acids. Germline assignment: CDR1 LNHNV and CDR2 YYDKDF (reference sequence). The full variable domain, completed using reference TRBV15 and TRBJ1-6, is DAMVIQNPRYQVTQFGKPVTLSCSQTLNHNVMYWYQQKSSQAPKLLFHYYDKDFNNEADTPDNFQSRRPNTSFCFLDIRSPGLGDTAMYLCATSRDRDAPLHFGNGTRLTVT.

This clone was found once. The V and J genes are TRBV19 and TRBJ1-2; possibly TRBD1 for D (5 bases). The CDR3 runs to 16 residues. The ends were cut back, 3 bases at V and 4 bases at J, with 18 bases in the middle. Germline V gene sequence: CDR1 LNHDA, CDR2 SQIVND (reference sequence). In nucleotides, the CDR3 is TGTGCCAGTAGTATCGGAGGGGCGAAAGTGGGCTATGGCTACACCTTC. Translating it yields CASSIGGAKVGYGYTF. The full variable domain, its missing parts supplied by reference TRBV19 and TRBJ1-2, is DGGITQSPKYLFRKEGQNVTLSCEQNLNHDAMYWYRQDPGQGLRLIYYSQIVNDFQKGDIAEGYSVSREKKESFPLTVTSAQKNPTAFYLCASSIGGAKVGYGYTFGSGTRLTVV.

V usage is TRBV19 and J usage is TRBJ1-5, with TRBD1 matching over 8 bases. Unmatched junction bases numbered 10, after V lost 5 bases and J lost 4 bases. Germline loops: CDR1 LNHDA, CDR2 SQIVND (reference sequence). The CDR3 is 16 amino acids. CDR3 amino acids: CASSPQGAAQNQPQHF. CDR3 sequence (DNA): TGTGCCAGTAGTCCGCAGGGGGCAGCGCAAAATCAGCCCCAGCATTTT. Combining the CDR3 with reference TRBV19 and TRBJ1-5 gives the whole variable domain DGGITQSPKYLFRKEGQNVTLSCEQNLNHDAMYWYRQDPGQGLRLIYYSQIVNDFQKGDIAEGYSVSREKKESFPLTVTSAQKNPTAFYLCASSPQGAAQNQPQHFGDGTRLSIL.

This clone was found once. This specimen includes other DNA sequences encoding the same CDR3. The chain joins TRBV5-1 to TRBJ1-1, with D tentatively TRBD1 (5 bases). This CDR3 region has 13 residues. The V end was cut by 1 base, the J end by 2 bases, with 6 bases between. Germline V lookup: CDR1 SGHRS, CDR2 YFSETQ. This CDR3 reads CASSLQGNTEAFF. The CDR3 nucleotides read TGCGCCAGCAGCTTGCAGGGTAACACTGAAGCTTTCTTT.